The next 5 T cell receptor beta chains were all read from a single sample in a study of early T cells in non-severe SARS-CoV-2 infection. Each CDR3 protein is one row after TCRdb ran MiXCR on the 5' RACE reads. The table has roughly 54,000 distinct CDR3 sequences, over 9.5% seen once. Sequenced sample: whole blood. These receptors originate from an adult who was a healthcare worker with PCR-confirmed SARS-CoV-2 infection or an uninfected control (not recorded which).

The V and J genes are TRBV4-3 and TRBJ1-2; D remains unclear. The ends were cut back, 3 bases at V and 4 bases at J, with 9 bases in the middle. Germline CDR1 and CDR2: LGHNA and YSLEER. The CDR3 spans 13 residues. CDR3 DNA: TGCGCCAGCAGCCAGGATGGAATCTATGGCTACACCTTC. Amino acids: CASSQDGIYGYTF.

In this sample, this clonotype turned up many times. The chain couples TRBV7-9 to TRBJ1-2; possibly TRBD1 for D (5 bases). The CDR3 runs 12 residues. Germline V gives CDR1 SEHNR, CDR2 FQNEAQ (reference sequence). Trimming removed 5 bases from V and 8 bases from J, with 12 bases in between. CDR3 nucleotide sequence: TGTGCCAGCAGCGGGGACTTGAAAGGCTACACCTTC. Amino acids: CASSGDLKGYTF.

This clonotype has at least ten counts. The chain has TRBV2 and TRBJ2-1; a possible D gene is TRBD1 (6 bases). This CDR3 region has 13 residues. Germline CDR1 and CDR2: SNHLY and FYNNEI. The ends were cut back, 7 bases at V and 3 bases at J, with 10 bases in the middle. CDR3 DNA sequence: TGTGCCAGCAATGTGGACAGCTACAATGAGCAGTTCTTC. Translation gives CASNVDSYNEQFF. Complete variable domain (other parts from reference TRBV2 and TRBJ2-1): EPEVTQTPSHQVTQMGQEVILRCVPISNHLYFYWYRQILGQKVEFLVSFYNNEISEKSEIFDDQFSVERPDGSNFTLKIRSTKLEDSAMYFCASNVDSYNEQFFGPGTRLTVL.

This clonotype was seen at least ten times. This chain's CDR3 is CATGGGQGANTGELFF. The CDR3 DNA is TGTGCCACCGGGGGGGGACAGGGCGCGAACACCGGGGAGCTGTTTTTT. The chain has TRBV24-1 and TRBJ2-2; the match to TRBD1 covers 9 bases. The CDR3 length is 16 residues. Germline assignment: CDR1 KGHDR and CDR2 SFDVKD. V was pared by 9 bases and J by 0 bases, with 7 bases of the junction left unmatched.

This rearrangement joins TRBV20-1 to TRBJ2-7; 7 bases are a match to TRBD2. The CDR3 has 13 residues. The germline gives CDR1 DFQATT, CDR2 SNEGSKA (reference sequence). V trimming: 6 bases; J trimming: 7 bases; junction bases outside the gene matches: 12. As DNA, the CDR3 is TGCAGTGCAACCGGGACTACCGGTGGGGAGCAGTACTTC. This translates into CSATGTTGGEQYF.